A single sample gave rise to the 20 T cell receptor beta chains below, sequenced in a study of blood T cell repertoires in COVID-19. Method: immunoSEQ multiplex PCR; TCRdb's copy keeps in-frame clones and lacks some. The table shows fewer than 150,000 clones, with more than 80% occurring only once. Material: peripheral blood. The receptors shown here come from a human donor in a cohort sampled during active COVID-19.

The CDR3 coding sequence is TGTGCCAGCGGGCGGGGGTCCTACGAGCAGTACTTC. Its protein is CASGRGSYEQYF. The V gene is TRBV25-1, the J gene TRBJ2-7; the match to TRBD2 covers 7 bases. The CDR3 runs 12 residues. Germline V gene sequence: CDR1 MGHDK, CDR2 SYGVNS. V gave up 8 bases and J gave up 1 base; unmatched junction bases: 2.

The chain joins TRBV27 to TRBJ1-5; TRBD1 agrees at 7 bases. Germline V CDR1 and CDR2: MNHEY, SMNVEV (reference sequence). The CDR3 contains 13 residues. The V and J ends lost 8 bases and 2 bases, in that order; junction bases with no gene match: 3. The CDR3 DNA is TGTGCCAGCGGCGGACAGGGCAATCAGCCCCAGCATTTT. This encodes CASGGQGNQPQHF.

This clone has only a few counts. The chain links TRBV5-1 to TRBJ2-7; the match to TRBD1 covers 8 bases. V shed 6 bases and J 6 bases; nucleotides not matched to a gene: 11. The germline gives CDR1 SGHRS, CDR2 YFSETQ. The CDR3 is 14 amino acids. CDR3 nucleotide sequence: TGCGCCAGCAACCCAGGGGGCGCGGGTGGCGAGCAGTACTTC. Amino acid sequence: CASNPGGAGGEQYF. Complete variable domain (other parts from reference TRBV5-1 and TRBJ2-7): KAGVTQTPRYLIKTRGQQVTLSCSPISGHRSVSWYQQTPGQGLQFLFEYFSETQRNKGNFPGRFSGRQFSNSRSEMNVSTLELGDSALYLCASNPGGAGGEQYFGPGTRLTVT.

The genes are TRBV5-4 and TRBJ2-3, with D maybe TRBD1 (6 bases). This CDR3 has 17 residues. CDR1 is SGHNT and CDR2 is YYREEE in the germline V gene (reference sequence). Trimming cost V 4 bases and J 0 bases, with 18 bases left between them. CDR3 coding DNA: TGTGCCAGCAGCCCCAGGGGACAAAAGATTAGCACAGATACGCAGTATTTT. Encoded protein: CASSPRGQKISTDTQYF.

This clone was observed once. J is TRBJ2-7 and V is TRBV5-4; D is unclear. The CDR3 is 14 residues long. Trimming took off 3 bases at V and 1 base at J, with 11 bases between the two ends. From germline, CDR1 is SGHNT and CDR2 YYREEE (reference sequence). CDR3 coding DNA: TGTGCCAGCAGCTCTTATGATAGTTCCTACGAGCAGTACTTC. It codes for CASSSYDSSYEQYF. The complete variable domain, with remaining parts taken from reference TRBV5-4 and TRBJ2-7, reads ETGVTQSPTHLIKTRGQQVTLRCSSQSGHNTVSWYQQALGQGPQFIFQYYREEENGRGNFPPRFSGLQFPNYSSELNVNALELDDSALYLCASSSYDSSYEQYFGPGTRLTVT.

The chain employs TRBV30 and TRBJ1-2; TRBD1 is a possible D gene (5 bases). V dropped 2 bases and J dropped 7 bases, with 20 bases sitting between them. Germline V gene data show CDR1 as GTSNPN and CDR2 as SVGIG (reference sequence). CDR3 size: 15 residues. CDR3 residues: CAWSPNPGLLVGYTF. CDR3 in DNA: TGTGCCTGGAGTCCAAATCCGGGACTCCTCGTTGGCTACACCTTC.

The chain is built from TRBV19 and TRBJ1-1; D is uncertain. Germline CDR1 and CDR2: LNHDA and SQIVND (reference sequence). CDR3 length: 12 residues. Trimming took off 5 bases at V and 4 bases at J, with 8 bases between the two ends. The CDR3 DNA is TGTGCCAGTAGTTTCGCCGGCACTGAAGCTTTCTTT. Protein: CASSFAGTEAFF.

This chain connects TRBV2 to TRBJ2-2, with 10 bases identical to TRBD2. Trimming cost V 2 bases and J 9 bases; bases outside gene matches: 15. The CDR3 covers 18 residues. Germline CDR1 SNHLY, CDR2 FYNNEI. The CDR3 DNA follows: TGTGCCAGCAGTGAAAAGAGAGTAGCGGGGGGCCCCGGTCGGGAGCTGTTTTTT. Its protein is CASSEKRVAGGPGRELFF.

Here the CDR3 DNA reads TGTGCCACCAGCAGACCCGGGACTGACTACAATGAGCAGTTCTTC. Encoded protein: CATSRPGTDYNEQFF. The gene calls are TRBV15 and TRBJ2-1; TRBD2 is a possible D gene (6 bases). Between the trimmed V and J ends, which lost 2 bases and 3 bases, there was a span of 11 bases. This CDR3 is 15 amino acids long. CDR1 LNHNV and CDR2 YYDKDF come from the germline V gene (reference sequence).

The chain uses TRBV7-8 and TRBJ2-7; 8 bases are a match to TRBD1. The V gene end was trimmed by 1 base and the J gene end by 4 bases; junction bases not matched to a gene: 3. Germline lookup yields CDR1 SGHVS and CDR2 FQNEAQ. The CDR3 covers 14 residues. Here the CDR3 DNA reads TGTGCCAGCAGCTTAGGGCAGGGGGCTTACGAGCAGTACTTC. Translated: CASSLGQGAYEQYF.

The chain recombines TRBV2 with TRBJ2-1; D might be TRBD2 (6 bases). The CDR3 runs 15 residues. The germline CDR1 and CDR2 sequences are SNHLY and FYNNEI. Between the trimmed V and J ends, which lost 7 bases and 0 bases, there was a span of 13 bases. The CDR3 sequence is CASIPRGSSYNEQFF. DNA of the CDR3: TGTGCCAGCATCCCCCGGGGGAGCTCCTACAATGAGCAGTTCTTC. Filled out from reference TRBV2 and TRBJ2-1, the complete variable domain reads EPEVTQTPSHQVTQMGQEVILRCVPISNHLYFYWYRQILGQKVEFLVSFYNNEISEKSEIFDDQFSVERPDGSNFTLKIRSTKLEDSAMYFCASIPRGSSYNEQFFGPGTRLTVL.

The rearrangement uses TRBV4-2 and TRBJ1-4, with D perhaps TRBD1 (6 bases). There are 16 residues in the CDR3. Germline lookup yields CDR1 LGHNA and CDR2 YNFKEQ. Between the trimmed V and J ends, which lost 3 bases and 8 bases, there was a span of 19 bases. The CDR3 here is CASSQDWGRRSEKLFF. The CDR3 DNA follows: TGTGCCAGCAGCCAGGATTGGGGGCGGCGGTCAGAAAAACTGTTTTTT.

The rearrangement uses TRBV27 and TRBJ2-3, with D unclear. The germline V and J ends were trimmed by 6 bases and 0 bases, with 7 bases remaining between them. Germline V gene sequence: CDR1 MNHEY, CDR2 SMNVEV (reference sequence). This CDR3 is built from 13 residues. CDR3 bases: TGTGCCAGCAGATTGACTAGCACAGATACGCAGTATTTT. This gives the protein CASRLTSTDTQYF.

For this clone: The sample carries other DNA sequences with the same CDR3. The chain recombines TRBV7-2 with TRBJ2-7; 10 bases fit TRBD1. Germline V CDR1 and CDR2: SGHTA, FQGNSA. V was pared by 0 bases and J by 2 bases, with 1 base of the junction left unmatched. This CDR3 is 15 amino acids long. This CDR3 is CASSLAGQGPYEQYF. As DNA, the CDR3 is TGTGCCAGCAGCTTAGCGGGACAGGGGCCCTACGAGCAGTACTTC. The full variable domain, with the rest looked up from reference TRBV7-2 and TRBJ2-7, is GAGVSQSPSNKVTEKGKDVELRCDPISGHTALYWYRQSLGQGLEFLIYFQGNSAPDKSGLPSDRFSAERTGGSVSTLTIQRTQQEDSAVYLCASSLAGQGPYEQYFGPGTRLTVT.

Notes on this clone: Other nucleotide sequences from this sample produce the same CDR3. The V call is TRBV6-5, the J call TRBJ2-7, with 9 bases aligning to TRBD1. With 6 bases clipped from V and 2 bases from J, the junction kept 5 bases outside the gene matches. Germline V gene data show CDR1 as MNHEY and CDR2 as SVGAGI. CDR3 length: 14 amino acids. CDR3 in DNA: TGTGCCAGCAGCCCCGGGACAGGGCCCTACGAGCAGTACTTC. Translating it yields CASSPGTGPYEQYF.

The J gene is TRBJ2-3, the V gene TRBV5-5; 7 bases map to TRBD2. Germline loops: CDR1 SGHKS, CDR2 YYEKEE (reference sequence). The junction had 3 bases not matched to a gene; V was cut back by 0 bases and J by 5 bases. The CDR3 is 14 amino acids. The CDR3 spells CASSLGVAGDTQYF. In DNA form, the CDR3 reads TGTGCCAGCAGCTTGGGAGTAGCGGGAGATACGCAGTATTTT.

The chain uses TRBV3-1 (or the pseudogene TRBV3-2) and TRBJ1-4, with D unresolved. With 1 base removed from V and 8 bases from J, the gap between germline ends came to 11 bases. CDR3 length equals 14 residues. Germline V CDR1 and CDR2: LGHDT, YNNKEL (reference sequence). This CDR3 reads CASSQGQAREKLFF. In DNA form, the CDR3 reads TGTGCCAGCAGCCAAGGCCAAGCCCGGGAAAAACTGTTTTTT.

This clone was counted only a few times. The rearrangement uses TRBV27 and TRBJ2-2, with 8 bases fitting TRBD1. Losses at the gene ends were 5 bases for V and 0 bases for J; bases not matched to a gene: 5. This CDR3 is built from 16 residues. Germline values: CDR1 MNHEY, CDR2 SMNVEV (reference sequence). The DNA of the CDR3 is TGTGCCAGCAGTACTTCAGGGGGCCCGAACACCGGGGAGCTGTTTTTT. Amino acid sequence: CASSTSGGPNTGELFF.

V and J are TRBV5-4 and TRBJ2-7; D might be TRBD1 (5 bases). V lost 3 bases to trimming and J lost 0 bases, with 25 bases between them. There are 19 residues in the CDR3. Germline V CDR1 and CDR2: SGHNT, YYREEE (reference sequence). The CDR3 loop is CASSSLEKQDGPFSYEQYF. In DNA form, the CDR3 reads TGTGCCAGCAGCTCGTTGGAAAAACAGGACGGACCATTCTCCTACGAGCAGTACTTC.

Regarding this clone: At one of its ends the junction is not consistent with the germline gene, which may arise from a read error. V and J are TRBV11-2 and TRBJ2-3; 9 bases line up with TRBD2. Germline CDR1 SGHAT, CDR2 FQNNGV. The CDR3 is made up of 12 amino acids. The CDR3 DNA is TGTGCCAGCAGCCCTACCCCTAGCGGGGTACATTTT. Amino acid sequence: CASSPTPSGVHF.